The clone carrying this T cell receptor beta chain was seen more than once but under ten times. Its antigen remains unknown. V lost 3 bases to trimming and J lost 5 bases, with 11 bases between them. This CDR3 comprises 14 residues. Germline V gene data show CDR1 as PRHDT and CDR2 as FYEKMQ (reference sequence). The sample originates from a study of blood T cells in healthy people across ages. Whole-study findings and limits: Compared with aged donors, long-lived donors showed fewer expanded clones, suggesting selection.

Primed by a sample-barcoded 5' primer and a J-beta primer mix, a second PCR proceeded for 7 to 11 cycles. TCRdb recomputed calls from the 5' RACE reads with MiXCR, one row per CDR3 protein. The table has 700,000 or so distinct CDR3 sequences, 22% seen once. The specimen sequenced was blood. The receptor's source is a man aged 65-85 years in good health. This rearrangement joins TRBV13 to TRBJ2-1; D unclear. The CDR3 reads CASSFRPIHNEQFF. The CDR3 region has the DNA TGTGCCAGCAGCTTTCGACCGATCCACAATGAGCAGTTCTTC. The full variable domain, in which reference TRBV13 and TRBJ2-1 provide the parts outside the CDR3, is AAGVIQSPRHLIKEKRETATLKCYPIPRHDTVYWYQQGPGQDPQFLISFYEKMQSDKGSIPDRFSAQQFSDYHSELNMSSLELGDSALYFCASSFRPIHNEQFFGPGTRLTVL.